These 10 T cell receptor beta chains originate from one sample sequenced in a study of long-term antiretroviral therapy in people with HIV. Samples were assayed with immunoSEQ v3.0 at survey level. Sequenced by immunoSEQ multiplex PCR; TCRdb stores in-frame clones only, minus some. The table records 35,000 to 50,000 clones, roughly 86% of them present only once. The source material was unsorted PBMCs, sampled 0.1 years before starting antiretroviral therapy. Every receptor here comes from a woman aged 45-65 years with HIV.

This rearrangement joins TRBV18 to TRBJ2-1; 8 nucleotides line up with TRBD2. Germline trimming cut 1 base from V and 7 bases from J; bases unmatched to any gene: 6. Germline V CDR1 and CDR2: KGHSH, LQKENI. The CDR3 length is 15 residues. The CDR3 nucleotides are TGTGCCAGCTCACCACAAACGGGGGGGGAAAATGAGCAGTTCTTC. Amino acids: CASSPQTGGENEQFF.

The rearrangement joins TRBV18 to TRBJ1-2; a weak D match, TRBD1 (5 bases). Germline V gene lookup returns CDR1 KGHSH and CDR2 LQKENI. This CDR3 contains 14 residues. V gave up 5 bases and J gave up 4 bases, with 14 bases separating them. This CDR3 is CASSDLGQTYGYTF. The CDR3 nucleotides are TGTGCCAGCTCAGATTTGGGGCAGACCTATGGCTACACCTTC.

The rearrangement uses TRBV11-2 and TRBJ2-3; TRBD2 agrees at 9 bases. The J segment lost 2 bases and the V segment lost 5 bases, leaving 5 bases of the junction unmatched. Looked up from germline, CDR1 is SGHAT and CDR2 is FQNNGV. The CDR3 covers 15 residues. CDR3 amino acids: CASSISGGLTDTQYF. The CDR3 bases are TGTGCCAGCAGCATTAGCGGGGGCCTCACAGATACGCAGTATTTT.

The CDR3 DNA reads TGCAGCGTTGAGGTTGCGGGGGAGGATACGCAGTATTTT. This codes for CSVEVAGEDTQYF. The chain employs TRBV29-1 and TRBJ2-3; TRBD2 matches 7 bases. The V gene's germline CDR1 is SQVTM and CDR2 ANQGSEA. Germline trimming cut 3 bases from V and 6 bases from J; bases unmatched to any gene: 6. The CDR3 has 13 amino acids.

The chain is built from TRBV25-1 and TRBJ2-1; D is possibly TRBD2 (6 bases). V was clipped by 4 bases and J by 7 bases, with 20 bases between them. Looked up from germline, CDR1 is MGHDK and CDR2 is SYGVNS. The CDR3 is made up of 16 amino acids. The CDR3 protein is CASSGETRSASNEQFF. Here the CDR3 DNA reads TGTGCCAGCAGTGGCGAGACTAGATCGGCTTCGAATGAGCAGTTCTTC.

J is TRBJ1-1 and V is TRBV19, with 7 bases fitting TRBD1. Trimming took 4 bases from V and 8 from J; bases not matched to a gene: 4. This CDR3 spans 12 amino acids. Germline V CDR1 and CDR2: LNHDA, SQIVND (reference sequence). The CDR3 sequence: CASSKRTGEAFF. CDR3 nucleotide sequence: TGTGCCAGTAGTAAACGGACAGGAGAAGCTTTCTTT.

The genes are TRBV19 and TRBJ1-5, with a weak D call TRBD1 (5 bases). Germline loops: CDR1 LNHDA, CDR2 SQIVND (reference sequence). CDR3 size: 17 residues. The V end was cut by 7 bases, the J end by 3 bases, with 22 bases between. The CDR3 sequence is CASTWRGGGRDNQPQHF. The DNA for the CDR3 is TGTGCCAGTACCTGGAGGGGTGGAGGAAGGGACAATCAGCCCCAGCATTTT. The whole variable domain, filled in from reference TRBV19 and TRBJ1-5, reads DGGITQSPKYLFRKEGQNVTLSCEQNLNHDAMYWYRQDPGQGLRLIYYSQIVNDFQKGDIAEGYSVSREKKESFPLTVTSAQKNPTAFYLCASTWRGGGRDNQPQHFGDGTRLSIL.

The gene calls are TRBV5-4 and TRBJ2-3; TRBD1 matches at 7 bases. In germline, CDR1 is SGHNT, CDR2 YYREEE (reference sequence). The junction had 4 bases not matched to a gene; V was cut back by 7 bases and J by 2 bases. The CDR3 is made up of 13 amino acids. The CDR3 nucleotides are TGTGCCAGCGGGACAGAGCACACAGATACGCAGTATTTT. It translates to CASGTEHTDTQYF.

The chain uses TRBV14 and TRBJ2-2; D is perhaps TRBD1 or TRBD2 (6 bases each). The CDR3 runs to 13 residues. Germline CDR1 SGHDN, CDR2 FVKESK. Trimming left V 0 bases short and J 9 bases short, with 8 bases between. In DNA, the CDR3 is TGTGCCAGCAGCCAAGACCGGGGGCGGGAGCTGTTTTTT. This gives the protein CASSQDRGRELFF.

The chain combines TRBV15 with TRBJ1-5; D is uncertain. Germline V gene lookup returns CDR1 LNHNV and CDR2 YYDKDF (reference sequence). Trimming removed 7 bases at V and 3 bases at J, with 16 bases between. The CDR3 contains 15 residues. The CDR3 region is CATTPGGGNNQPQHF. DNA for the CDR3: TGTGCCACCACCCCGGGCGGAGGCAACAATCAGCCCCAGCATTTT.